This record looks at one TCR beta chain sequence and its context. The data originate from a study of blood T cells in healthy people across ages. Combining a sample-barcoded 5' primer with a J-beta primer mix, a second PCR ran for 7 to 11 cycles. MiXCR, run by TCRdb on the 5' RACE reads, gives a single entry per CDR3 protein. The table has 850,000 to 1,000,000 distinct CDR3 sequences, roughly 51% seen once. This TCR was recovered from a woman aged 60-75 years in good health. Material: blood.

This chain's CDR3 is CASREVKSGGYTF. The CDR3 DNA reads TGTGCCAGCAGAGAAGTGAAATCGGGTGGCTACACCTTC. The chain carries TRBV28 and TRBJ1-2; D is unresolved. CDR3 length: 13 residues. Germline V gene data show CDR1 as MDHEN and CDR2 as SYDVKM. Trimming removed 6 bases at V and 7 bases at J, with 15 bases between.